These 2 T cell receptor beta chains originate from one sample sequenced in a study of T cells in Graves' hyperthyroidism and ophthalmopathy. TCR beta CDR3 regions were amplified from RNA transcripts. In the first-round RT-PCR of the TCR CDR3, the HTBI primer set was used. TCRdb analysed the multiplex PCR reads with MiXCR anew, one entry per CDR3 protein. The top ten hold about 4% of the sample, which has around 350,000 distinct CDR3 sequences, about 18% seen once. Sequencing was carried out using blood. These TCRs come from a woman aged 18-29 years with Graves' hyperthyroidism.

This clonotype was counted ten times or more. The chain couples TRBV7-8 to TRBJ2-7; D is uncertain. Germline V gene sequence: CDR1 SGHVS, CDR2 FQNEAQ. Trimming took off 0 bases at V and 0 bases at J, with 6 bases between the two ends. This CDR3 contains 14 residues. The CDR3 DNA follows: TGTGCCAGCAGCTTAGCCGGCCACTCCTACGAGCAGTACTTC. Translating gives CASSLAGHSYEQYF.

This clonotype has at least ten counts. This chain connects TRBV5-1 to TRBJ1-1; no definite D call. The CDR3 is made up of 13 amino acids. Trimming pared 1 base from V and 6 bases from J, leaving 10 bases between. Germline-derived CDR1 and CDR2 are SGHRS and YFSETQ. The CDR3 DNA is TGCGCCAGCAGCTTGTCAGGCTTCTCTGAAGCTTTCTTT. Its translation is CASSLSGFSEAFF.